The present T cell receptor beta chain was sequenced within a study of T-cell memory formation after mild COVID-19. Study context: TCR clusters mostly belonged to single donors.

This clonotype has more than one count but fewer than ten. Its antigen is as yet unknown. TCRdb used MiXCR to reprocess the 5' RACE reads, holding one entry per CDR3 protein. The sample consists of about 190,000 distinct CDR3 sequences, around 16% of them appearing once. Study-wide findings and caveats: CD4+ contracting clones were mainly CM and EM; CD8+ ones, EMRA. Whereas later expanders leaned CD4+, clones contracting day 15 to 85 showed a balanced CD4/CD8 makeup. Cross-reactive memory appears to have joined, as suggested by some responding clones showing up in pre-infection memory.

CDR3 length: 11 amino acids. Trimming removed 4 bases at V and 1 base at J, with 1 base between. This sequence originates from an adult woman who had mild COVID-19 (a few samples of this study predate the infection). Cell type and time point are not known. The specimen sequenced was PBMCs or a T cell subset sorted from them (not recorded which). V is TRBV12-3 or TRBV12-4 and J is TRBJ1-2; no clear D. CDR3 nucleotide sequence: TGTGCCAGCAGTTATAACTATGGCTACACCTTC. As protein: CASSYNYGYTF.